Here is one TCR beta chain with its context. Template material for amplifying TCR beta CDR3 regions consisted of RNA transcripts. The primer set for the first-round RT-PCR of the TCR CDR3 was HTBI. TCRdb re-called the multiplex PCR reads with MiXCR, one entry per CDR3 protein. Of approximately 600,000 distinct CDR3 sequences listed, around 20% were seen once; the top ten hold 34%. The record originates from a study of T cells in Graves' hyperthyroidism and ophthalmopathy. The V end was cut by 1 base, the J end by 8 bases, with 14 bases between. This CDR3 has 13 residues. Germline CDR1 reads SQVTM; CDR2 reads ANQGSEA.

Specimen: blood. This receptor was obtained from a man aged 25 to 40 with Graves' ophthalmopathy. V usage is TRBV29-1 and J usage is TRBJ1-2, with D uncertain. CDR3 in amino acids: CSVEGPMGGGYTF. Here the CDR3 DNA reads TGCAGCGTTGAAGGTCCGATGGGAGGGGGCTACACCTTC.